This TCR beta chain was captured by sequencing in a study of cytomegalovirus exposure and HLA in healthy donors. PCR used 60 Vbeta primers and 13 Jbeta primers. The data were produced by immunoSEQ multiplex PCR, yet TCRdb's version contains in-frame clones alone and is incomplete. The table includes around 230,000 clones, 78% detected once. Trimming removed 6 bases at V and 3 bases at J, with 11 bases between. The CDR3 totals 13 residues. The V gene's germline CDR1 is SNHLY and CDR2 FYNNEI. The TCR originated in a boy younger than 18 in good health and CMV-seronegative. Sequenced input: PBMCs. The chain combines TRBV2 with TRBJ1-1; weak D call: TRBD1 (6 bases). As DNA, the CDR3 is TGTGCCAGCAGGGGAGACAGGTACACTGAAGCTTTCTTT. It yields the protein CASRGDRYTEAFF.